This T cell receptor (beta chain) was sequenced during a study of T cell repertoires in cytomegalovirus infection. At the level of the study: Shared public TCR beta signatures pointed to both CMV infection and a matching HLA type.

As concerns this clonotype: Its antigen is undetermined.

Looked up from germline, CDR1 is GTSNPN and CDR2 is SVGIG (reference sequence). The V and J ends lost 2 bases and 5 bases respectively, with 18 bases between them. The CDR3 totals 15 residues. TCRdb reprocessed the reads with MiXCR, giving one entry per CDR3 protein. Counted here are about 530,000 distinct CDR3 sequences, 26% occurring once; the ten biggest clones make up roughly 13%. General study points: Carriage of CMV together with the relevant HLA was identifiable through cumulative public TCR beta family frequency. HLA-C-restricted CMV clonotypes gave the most frequent clonotype in two of eight donors.

Sequenced: PBMCs. The TCR was taken from a human donor in good health (CMV status not recorded). Some clones in this sample may be carry-over from other donors' samples. The chain links TRBV30 to TRBJ2-5; the D gene could be TRBD1 or TRBD2 (7 bases each). CDR3 in amino acids: CAWSILTGRGETQYF. DNA of the CDR3: TGTGCCTGGAGTATCCTGACAGGGCGGGGGGAGACCCAGTACTTC.